This paragraph covers one T cell receptor beta chain sequence. The sample is drawn from a study of blood T cell repertoires in COVID-19. In the study overall: The United States, Italy and Spain supplied acute and convalescent COVID-19 samples. From T cells, B-cell-depleted T cells, or PBMCs came the material, which was cDNA or gDNA.

Trimming cost V 4 bases and J 3 bases, with 7 bases left between them. CDR1 GTSNPN and CDR2 SVGIG come from the germline V gene (reference sequence). This CDR3 is built from 12 residues. As originally analysed: Using reference gene primer amplification, nucleated cell counts were estimated. Method: immunoSEQ multiplex PCR; TCRdb's copy keeps in-frame clones and lacks some. Clone size and V and J calls were adopted from that table, with D and trimming inferred from the DNA. The sample shows about 370,000 clones, 80% to 90% of them seen only once. The clonotype originates from a woman in her 30s with COVID-19, enrolled during active disease. Sequencing was carried out using peripheral blood. V usage is TRBV30 and J usage is TRBJ1-5; D is unclear. CDR3 sequence: CAWTRDNQPQHF. CDR3 nucleotide sequence: TGTGCCTGGACACGGGACAATCAGCCCCAGCATTTT.